This T cell receptor beta chain was documented in a study of T cell changes during pregnancy in multiple sclerosis. Data came from immunoSEQ multiplex PCR; TCRdb stores just in-frame clones and leaves some out. The profile shows roughly 49,000 clones, about 91% of them singletons. The ends were cut back, 2 bases at V and 10 bases at J, with 9 bases in the middle. From germline, CDR1 is SGHNT and CDR2 YENEEA. The CDR3 spans 13 residues. This clone is a singleton in its sample. This chain links TRBV11-3 with TRBJ1-6; unclear D gene. This TCR was sampled from a female donor in good health, enrolled as a control in a pregnancy study. The sequences come from CD4+ T cells from peripheral blood mononuclear cells, collected in the second trimester of pregnancy. CDR3 in DNA: TGTGCCAGCAGCTTAATTCCACAGTCACCCCTCCACTTT. Its protein product is CASSLIPQSPLHF. Based on the CDR3 plus reference TRBV11-3 and TRBJ1-6, the full variable domain is EAGVVQSPRYKIIEKKQPVAFWCNPISGHNTLYWYLQNLGQGPELLIRYENEEAVDDSQLPKDRFSAERLKGVDSTLKIQPAELGDSAVYLCASSLIPQSPLHFGNGTRLTVT.